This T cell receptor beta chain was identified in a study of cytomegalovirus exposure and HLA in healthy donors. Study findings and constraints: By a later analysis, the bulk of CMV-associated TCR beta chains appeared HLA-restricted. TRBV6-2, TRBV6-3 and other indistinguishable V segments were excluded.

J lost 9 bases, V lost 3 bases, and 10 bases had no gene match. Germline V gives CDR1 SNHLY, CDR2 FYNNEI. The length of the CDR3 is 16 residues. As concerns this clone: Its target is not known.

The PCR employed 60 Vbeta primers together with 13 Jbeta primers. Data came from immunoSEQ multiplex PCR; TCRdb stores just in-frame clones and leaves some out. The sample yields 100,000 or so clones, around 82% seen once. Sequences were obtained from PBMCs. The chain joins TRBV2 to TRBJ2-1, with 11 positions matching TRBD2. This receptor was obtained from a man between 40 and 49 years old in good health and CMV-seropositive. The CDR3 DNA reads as TGTGCCAGCAGTGATCGGACTAGCGGGTTCCTGGGTGAGCAGTTCTTC. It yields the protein CASSDRTSGFLGEQFF.